These 14 T cell receptor beta chains share one sample of origin, sequenced in a study of blood T cell repertoires in COVID-19. Measured with immunoSEQ multiplex PCR; TCRdb has only the in-frame clones, and not every one. The sample holds some 110,000 clones, about 88% seen once. Sequencing input: peripheral blood. These receptors came from a human donor in a cohort sampled during active COVID-19.

V is TRBV6-2 or TRBV6-3 and J is TRBJ2-3, with TRBD2 matching over 14 bases. The CDR3 has 18 residues. Germline CDR1 reads MNHEY; CDR2 reads SVGEGT. V lost 5 bases to trimming and J lost 3 bases; unmatched junction nucleotides: 10. DNA of the CDR3: TGTGCCAGCAGTACCGGGACTAGCGGGAGTTGGCGAACAGATACGCAGTATTTT. Protein sequence: CASSTGTSGSWRTDTQYF.

This clone was seen only a few times. This chain joins TRBV6-5 and TRBJ2-1, with 12 bases matching TRBD2. CDR1 is MNHEY and CDR2 is SVGAGI in the germline V gene. The CDR3 has 15 residues. V was pared by 6 bases and J by 9 bases, with 9 bases of the junction left unmatched. The CDR3 loop reads CASRETSGSMSEQFF. CDR3 nucleotides: TGTGCCAGCAGGGAGACTAGCGGGAGTATGAGTGAGCAGTTCTTC.

The chain combines TRBV4-2 with TRBJ1-3, with unresolved D. CDR3 length: 14 residues. The germline CDR1 and CDR2 sequences are LGHNA and YNFKEQ. Trimming took off 3 bases at V and 6 bases at J, with 12 bases between the two ends. CDR3 nucleotide sequence: TGTGCCAGCAGCCACAATGGAGCAGTAAACACCATATATTTT. Translation: CASSHNGAVNTIYF.

This chain uses TRBV28 with TRBJ2-1; 9 nucleotides agree with TRBD1. Germline values: CDR1 MDHEN, CDR2 SYDVKM. The trim removed 4 bases at V and 6 bases at J, leaving 7 bases unmatched. This CDR3 has 15 residues. The CDR3 DNA sequence: TGTGCCAGCAGTTACCCCAAGACAGGGGGCAATGAGCAGTTCTTC. Its protein is CASSYPKTGGNEQFF.

DNA for the CDR3: TGTGCCAGCAGCATGGAGCCTAGGGGGAAGTCCTACGAGCAGTACTTC. This gives the protein CASSMEPRGKSYEQYF. V usage is TRBV21-1 and J usage is TRBJ2-7; the D call of TRBD1 is as the table states it, not checked on the DNA. TRBV21-1 is a known pseudogene. The CDR3 has 16 amino acids.

This clone was seen only once. The V call is TRBV25-1, the J call TRBJ2-2; 7 nucleotides line up with TRBD1. The germline gives CDR1 MGHDK, CDR2 SYGVNS. This CDR3 comprises 15 residues. With 3 bases clipped from V and 2 bases from J, the junction kept 3 bases outside the gene matches. CDR3 in DNA: TGTGCCAGCAGTGACGGGACAGTTAACACCGGGGAGCTGTTTTTT. As protein: CASSDGTVNTGELFF.

The chain has TRBV5-1 and TRBJ2-5; D is possibly TRBD1 (5 bases). Germline assignment: CDR1 SGHRS and CDR2 YFSETQ. This CDR3 is 15 amino acids long. V was trimmed by 2 bases and J by 5 bases, leaving 16 bases between them. CDR3 region: CASSFSFRVTETQYF. The DNA for the CDR3 is TGCGCCAGCAGCTTCAGTTTCAGGGTGACCGAGACCCAGTACTTC. The variable domain in full, with the rest retrieved from reference TRBV5-1 and TRBJ2-5, is KAGVTQTPRYLIKTRGQQVTLSCSPISGHRSVSWYQQTPGQGLQFLFEYFSETQRNKGNFPGRFSGRQFSNSRSEMNVSTLELGDSALYLCASSFSFRVTETQYFGPGTRLLVL.

The rearrangement uses TRBV5-1 and TRBJ2-7; possible D gene TRBD2, 6 bases. Germline values: CDR1 SGHRS, CDR2 YFSETQ. This CDR3 region has 14 residues. Trimming cost V 2 bases and J 0 bases, with 9 bases left between them. CDR3 amino acids: CASSFKEGSYEQYF. CDR3 bases: TGCGCCAGCAGCTTTAAGGAGGGCTCCTACGAGCAGTACTTC.

The gene calls are TRBV9 and TRBJ2-5; no clear D gene. The ends were cut back, 0 bases at V and 2 bases at J, with 8 bases in the middle. Germline V gene data show CDR1 as SGDLS and CDR2 as YYNGEE. The CDR3 length is 14 residues. The CDR3 is CASSVGVQQETQYF. Written as DNA, the CDR3 is TGTGCCAGCAGCGTAGGAGTGCAACAAGAGACCCAGTACTTC. Full variable domain (missing parts from reference TRBV9 and TRBJ2-5): DSGVTQTPKHLITATGQRVTLRCSPRSGDLSVYWYQQSLDQGLQFLIQYYNGEERAKGNILERFSAQQFPDLHSELNLSSLELGDSALYFCASSVGVQQETQYFGPGTRLLVL.

The CDR3 nucleotides read TGTGCCAGCAGTGAAGGCAGTTCTGGGGCCAACGTCCTGACTTTC. It translates to CASSEGSSGANVLTF. The chain carries TRBV25-1 and TRBJ2-6, with D hard to call. The V end was cut by 2 bases, the J end by 1 base, with 6 bases between. The germline V gene has CDR1 MGHDK and CDR2 SYGVNS. This CDR3 has 15 residues.

The chain joins TRBV5-8 to TRBJ2-4; D gene ambiguous. The germline V gene encodes CDR1 SGHTS and CDR2 YDEGEE. Trimming cost V 2 bases and J 0 bases, with 3 bases left between them. The CDR3 is 13 amino acids. The CDR3 sequence: CASSFRAKNIQYF. CDR3 bases: TGTGCCAGCAGCTTTCGAGCCAAAAACATTCAGTACTTC.

The chain uses TRBV7-2 and TRBJ2-3, with D tentatively TRBD2 (6 bases). The CDR3 has 15 residues. With 1 base removed from V and 4 bases from J, the gap between germline ends came to 12 bases. The germline gives CDR1 SGHTA, CDR2 FQGNSA. As DNA, the CDR3 is TGTGCCAGCAGCTTAGGGGGGTGGAGGGCAGATACGCAGTATTTT. Its protein is CASSLGGWRADTQYF.

This chain joins TRBV9 and TRBJ1-5; 12 positions agree with TRBD1. This CDR3 spans 21 amino acids. V shed 4 bases, J shed 2 bases, and the junction held 19 bases outside the gene matches. The germline gives CDR1 SGDLS, CDR2 YYNGEE. The CDR3 sequence: CASSIPLIGDRGLKGNQPQHF. DNA for the CDR3: TGTGCCAGCAGCATCCCTTTAATCGGGGACAGGGGGCTCAAGGGCAATCAGCCCCAGCATTTT. The complete variable domain, with remaining parts taken from reference TRBV9 and TRBJ1-5, reads DSGVTQTPKHLITATGQRVTLRCSPRSGDLSVYWYQQSLDQGLQFLIQYYNGEERAKGNILERFSAQQFPDLHSELNLSSLELGDSALYFCASSIPLIGDRGLKGNQPQHFGDGTRLSIL.

The rearrangement links TRBV19 to TRBJ2-3; D possibly corresponds to TRBD1 (5 bases). Germline V lookup: CDR1 LNHDA, CDR2 SQIVND (reference sequence). V shed 4 bases and J shed 1 base, with 12 bases lying between them. The CDR3 is made up of 15 amino acids. The CDR3 region has the DNA TGTGCCAGTAGTACACCCCTGACAGGCACAGATACGCAGTATTTT. Translating it yields CASSTPLTGTDTQYF.